These T cell receptor beta chains were read from a single sample in a study of blood T cell repertoires in COVID-19. Assay: immunoSEQ multiplex PCR; the TCRdb copy retains only in-frame clones and omits some. There are roughly 180,000 clones in the sample; about four fifths occur only once, and 11% lies in the top ten. Sequenced: peripheral blood. These receptors all come from a woman between 40 and 55 years old with COVID-19, enrolled during active disease. Each CDR3 is given with its conserved first and last residue. The order of the fields is V gene, D gene, J gene, clone size, CDR3 DNA, CDR3 protein. D genes are given only for firm matches. Expanded clones get a size class; other rows say once, few or many, or leave the size out.

V: TRBV6-2/TRBV6-3
D: TRBD1
J: TRBJ1-1
size: NA
DNA: TGTGCCAGCAGGTACCGACAGGGAGGCACTGAAGCTTTCTTT
CDR3: CASRYRQGGTEAFF

V: TRBV28
D: TRBD2
J: TRBJ2-7
size: NA
DNA: TGTGCCAGCAGTTATAGCGGGAGCAGTCTTGAAGGGCAGTACTTC
CDR3: CASSYSGSSLEGQYF

V: TRBV11-3
D: NA
J: TRBJ1-1
size: NA
DNA: TGTGCCAGCAGCTTAGGGCCAGGGGACCCTGAAGCTTTCTTT
CDR3: CASSLGPGDPEAFF

V: TRBV10-3
D: NA
J: TRBJ1-6
size: NA
DNA: TGTGCCATCAGTGAACTGAATAATTCACCCCTCCACTTT
CDR3: CAISELNNSPLHF

V: TRBV11-2
D: NA
J: TRBJ1-1
size: once
DNA: TGTGCCAGCAGCTTACTAACAGCGAACACTGAAGCTTTCTTT
CDR3: CASSLLTANTEAFF

V: TRBV4-1
D: TRBD1
J: TRBJ1-6
size: few
DNA: TGCGCCAGCAGCCCTGAGGGGGCCCCGCGGGCCCTCCACTTT
CDR3: CASSPEGAPRALHF

V: TRBV30
D: TRBD2
J: TRBJ2-3
size: few
DNA: TGTGCCTGGAGTACCCGCAGGACTAGCGGCACAGATACGCAGTATTTT
CDR3: CAWSTRRTSGTDTQYF

V: TRBV5-5
D: NA
J: TRBJ2-2
size: once
DNA: TGTGCCAGCAGCTTGGCACTCGCGAACACCGGGGAGCTGTTTTTT
CDR3: CASSLALANTGELFF

V: TRBV7-3
D: NA
J: TRBJ2-1
size: NA
DNA: TGTGCCAGCAGCCTCGCCCCAGGGGATGAGCAGTTCTTC
CDR3: CASSLAPGDEQFF

V: TRBV2
D: NA
J: TRBJ2-3
size: few
DNA: TGTGCCGTCATGGGAGCAGATACGCAGTATTTT
CDR3: CAVMGADTQYF

V: TRBV7-6
D: NA
J: TRBJ1-2
size: NA
DNA: TGTGCCAGCAGCCCGGACAGCTATGGCTACACCTTC
CDR3: CASSPDSYGYTF

V: TRBV5-5
D: NA
J: TRBJ1-4
size: NA
DNA: TGTGCCAGCAGCTTATCCCCCGGGGGGGAAAAACTGTTTTTT
CDR3: CASSLSPGGEKLFF

V: TRBV12-3/TRBV12-4
D: NA
J: TRBJ1-5
size: NA
DNA: TGTGCCAGTCCCAGGGGGCCCCAGCATTTT
CDR3: CASPRGPQHF

V: TRBV20-1
D: NA
J: TRBJ2-7
size: once
DNA: TGCAGTGCTATTAGCAACCACGAGCAGTACTTC
CDR3: CSAISNHEQYF

V: TRBV27
D: NA
J: TRBJ2-3
size: NA
DNA: TGTGCCAGCAGTTTAGGGCCAGATACGCAGTATTTT
CDR3: CASSLGPDTQYF

V: TRBV3-1/TRBV3-2
D: TRBD2
J: TRBJ2-2
size: NA
DNA: TGTGCCAGCAGGCCCGGACTAGCGGGAGGGACCGGGGAGCTGTTTTTT
CDR3: CASRPGLAGGTGELFF

V: TRBV28
D: NA
J: TRBJ2-5
size: NA
DNA: TGTGCCAGCAGTTTAGTTATCCAAGAGACCCAGTACTTC
CDR3: CASSLVIQETQYF

V: TRBV6-5
D: NA
J: TRBJ2-7
size: NA
DNA: TGTGCCAGCAATCTACAGGGTGTCGACGAGCAGTACTTC
CDR3: CASNLQGVDEQYF

V: TRBV9
D: TRBD2
J: TRBJ2-1
size: NA
DNA: TGTGCCAGCAGCCCCGGGAGGAGCTCCTACAATGAGCAGTTCTTC
CDR3: CASSPGRSSYNEQFF

V: TRBV18
D: NA
J: TRBJ2-5
size: once
DNA: TGTGCCAGCTCCCAACTTGAGGGGGGGCAAGAGACCCAGTACTTC
CDR3: CASSQLEGGQETQYF

V: TRBV28
D: NA
J: TRBJ2-2
size: NA
DNA: TGTGCCAGCGGGCCCCCCTTCCATGGGGAGCTGTTTTTT
CDR3: CASGPPFHGELFF

V: TRBV30
D: NA
J: TRBJ2-2
size: NA
DNA: TGTGCCAGCTCAGCGGAGCGGCCCGGGGAGCTGTTTTTT
CDR3: CASSAERPGELFF

V: TRBV18
D: TRBD2
J: TRBJ2-5
size: NA
DNA: TGTGCCAGCTCAATGGGACTAGCAGAGGAGACCCAGTACTTC
CDR3: CASSMGLAEETQYF

V: TRBV7-8
D: NA
J: TRBJ1-5
size: once
DNA: TGTGCCAGCAGCTTAGAGGGGTCAACTCAGCCCCAGCATTTT
CDR3: CASSLEGSTQPQHF

V: TRBV12-5
D: NA
J: TRBJ2-2
size: once
DNA: TGTGCTAGCGCCACAGGGTTAACCGGGGAGCTGTTTTTT
CDR3: CASATGLTGELFF

V: TRBV9
D: TRBD1
J: TRBJ1-6
size: NA
DNA: TGTGCCAGCAGCGAGGGACAGGGATTACGTATTGGGGATTCACCCCTCCACTTT
CDR3: CASSEGQGLRIGDSPLHF